This TCR beta chain was captured in a study of siplizumab effects on memory and regulatory T cells. Study-level findings and limits: Whether the proliferating Tregs (from siplizumab cultures) were suppressive was not confirmed. A minor fraction of alloreactive clones, and no more, mapped to unstimulated subsets.

A remark on this clone: Antigen: not known.

The CDR3 runs to 12 residues. V lost 10 bases to trimming and J lost 6 bases, with 13 bases between them. Germline V gene data show CDR1 as SNHLY and CDR2 as FYNNEI. Profiled with immunoSEQ multiplex PCR; TCRdb holds only in-frame clones, not every one. The sample comprises tens of thousands of clones, roughly 89% of which are singletons, and around 29% rests with the top ten. This chain links TRBV2 with TRBJ2-1; perhaps D is TRBD1 or TRBD2 (6 bases each). Input material: CD8+ T cells sorted from blood. This sequence originates from a human donor in good health. CDR3 nucleotides: TGTGCCAAAACGGGGGCGTCCAATGAGCAGTTCTTC. This sequence encodes CAKTGASNEQFF.